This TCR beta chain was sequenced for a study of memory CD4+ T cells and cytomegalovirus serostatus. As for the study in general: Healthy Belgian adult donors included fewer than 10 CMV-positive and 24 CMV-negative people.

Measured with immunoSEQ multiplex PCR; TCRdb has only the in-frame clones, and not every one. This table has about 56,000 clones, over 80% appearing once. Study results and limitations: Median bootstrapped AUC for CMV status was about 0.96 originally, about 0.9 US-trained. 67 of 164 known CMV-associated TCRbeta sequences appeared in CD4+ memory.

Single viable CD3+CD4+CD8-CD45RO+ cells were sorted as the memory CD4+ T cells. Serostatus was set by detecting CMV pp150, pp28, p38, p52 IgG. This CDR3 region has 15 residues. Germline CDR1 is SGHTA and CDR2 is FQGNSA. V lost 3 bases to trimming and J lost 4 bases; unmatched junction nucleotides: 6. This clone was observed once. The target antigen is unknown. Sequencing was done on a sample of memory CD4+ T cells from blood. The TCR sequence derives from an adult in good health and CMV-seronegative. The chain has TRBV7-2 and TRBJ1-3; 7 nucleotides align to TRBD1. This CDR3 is CASSFVGGGGNTIYF. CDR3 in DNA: TGTGCCAGCAGCTTCGTAGGGGGCGGAGGAAACACCATATATTTT.